This T cell receptor (beta chain) was sequenced for a study of blood T cell repertoires in COVID-19. Assay used: immunoSEQ multiplex PCR; TCRdb lists only in-frame clones, some missing. The data show 250,000 to 350,000 clones, 89% seen once. This receptor was identified in a woman aged 40 to 50 who had recovered from COVID-19. The source material was peripheral blood.

The CDR3 loop is CASSVSSTGNYGYTF. CDR3 sequence (DNA): TGTGCCAGTAGTGTTTCCTCGACAGGGAACTATGGCTACACCTTC. The chain is built from TRBV19 and TRBJ1-2, with 7 bases aligning to TRBD1. Germline values: CDR1 LNHDA, CDR2 SQIVND (reference sequence). This CDR3 comprises 15 residues. With V trimmed by 5 bases and J by 2 bases, 8 bases remained unmatched.